This T cell receptor beta chain was identified during a study of blood T cell repertoires in COVID-19. About the study: Samples taken during acute and convalescent COVID-19 were collected in the United States, Italy and Spain.

This CDR3 is 21 amino acids long. J gave up 1 base and V 4 bases, and 17 bases lay outside the gene matches. CDR1 and CDR2 from the germline V gene are SGDLS and YYNGEE. Generated by immunoSEQ multiplex PCR, the TCRdb table keeps only in-frame clones and is missing some. Counted here are roughly 290,000 clones, over 80% occurring once; the ten biggest clones make up over 3.5%. J is TRBJ2-3 and V is TRBV9; 14 positions agree with TRBD2. The material sequenced was peripheral blood. The receptor's source is a woman in her forties or fifties with active or convalescent COVID-19. The CDR3 DNA is TGTGCCAGCAGCCAGGGGCAGACTAGCGGGAGGGCCGTGTCCCGCACAGATACGCAGTATTTT. Its protein is CASSQGQTSGRAVSRTDTQYF.